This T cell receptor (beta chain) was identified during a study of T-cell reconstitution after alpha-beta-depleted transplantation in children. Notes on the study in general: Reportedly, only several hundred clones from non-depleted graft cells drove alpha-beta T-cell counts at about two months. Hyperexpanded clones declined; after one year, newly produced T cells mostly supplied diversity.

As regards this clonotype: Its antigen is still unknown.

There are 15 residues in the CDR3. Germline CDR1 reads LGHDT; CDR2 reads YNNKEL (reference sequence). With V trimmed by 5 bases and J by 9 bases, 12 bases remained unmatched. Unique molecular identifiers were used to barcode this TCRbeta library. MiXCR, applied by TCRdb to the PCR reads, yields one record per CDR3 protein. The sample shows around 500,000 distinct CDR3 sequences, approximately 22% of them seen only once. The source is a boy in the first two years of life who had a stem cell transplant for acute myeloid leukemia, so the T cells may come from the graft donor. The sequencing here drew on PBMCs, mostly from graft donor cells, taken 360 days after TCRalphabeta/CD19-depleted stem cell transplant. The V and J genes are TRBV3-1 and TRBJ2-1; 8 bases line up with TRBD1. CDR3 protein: CASSSRDRLWGEQFF. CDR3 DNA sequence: TGTGCCAGCAGCTCCCGGGACAGGCTATGGGGTGAGCAGTTCTTC.